What follows is one T cell receptor (beta chain) and its context. At one end the junction does not follow the germline gene, possibly because of a read error. These data are taken from a study of tumor-infiltrating lymphocytes in primary liver carcinoma. Germline V lookup: CDR1 SGHDT, CDR2 YYEEEE. CDR3 length equals 14 residues. From unsorted bulk tissue weighing about 20-33 mg, DNA and RNA were co-extracted. The template, approximately 500 ng total RNA, yielded TCR beta cDNA made with a constant-region primer. Libraries of TCR beta came from three nested multiplex PCR rounds with slightly modified ARM-PCR. Both of the initial two PCR rounds ran for around 10 cycles and employed TRBV1-TRBV30 forward primers alongside a C-beta reverse primer. One entry per CDR3 protein results from TCRdb running MiXCR on the multiplex PCR reads. The sample lists approximately 92,000 distinct CDR3 sequences, more than 60% occurring once.

V usage is TRBV5-6 and J usage is TRBJ2-3; perhaps TRBD2 as D (6 bases). Sequenced input: liver tumor tissue from sampling region 5. The subset was: tumor region T5, tumor centre. The origin of this receptor is a woman aged 55-69 years with primary liver carcinoma and hepatitis B virus infection. CDR3 residues: CASSRRAITNTQYF. The CDR3 DNA is TGTGCCAGTAGCCGGAGGGCGATTACAAATACACAGTATTTT.